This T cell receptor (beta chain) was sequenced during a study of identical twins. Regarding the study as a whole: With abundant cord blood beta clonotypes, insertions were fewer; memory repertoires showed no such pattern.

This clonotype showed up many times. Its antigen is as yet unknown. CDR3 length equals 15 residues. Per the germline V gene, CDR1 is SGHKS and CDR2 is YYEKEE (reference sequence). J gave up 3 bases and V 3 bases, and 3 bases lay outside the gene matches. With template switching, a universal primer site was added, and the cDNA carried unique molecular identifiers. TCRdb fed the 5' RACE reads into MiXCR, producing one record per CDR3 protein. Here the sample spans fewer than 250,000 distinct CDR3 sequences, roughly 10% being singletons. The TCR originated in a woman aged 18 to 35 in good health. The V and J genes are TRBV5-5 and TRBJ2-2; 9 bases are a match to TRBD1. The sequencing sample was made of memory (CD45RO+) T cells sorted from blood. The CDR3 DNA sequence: TGTGCCAGCAGCTCGGGACAGGGTTACACCGGGGAGCTGTTTTTT. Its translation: CASSSGQGYTGELFF.